This TCR beta chain was retrieved from a study of T cell responses to AZD1222 COVID-19 vaccine. Study findings and constraints: Following two doses of AZD1222, Spike-specific TCR breadth and depth rose. It was only after the peak T cell response that any repertoires were sampled. Reportedly, close to half of spike-specific TCRs are directed against unmutated variant regions.

Only in-frame clones appear in the TCRdb table, and some are missing; sequencing was by immunoSEQ multiplex PCR. The sample lists about 84,000 clones, 70% to 90% seen once, with around 10% in the top ten. About this clone: Its target is unknown.

Investigators merged groups given second doses at roughly 4 or roughly 12 weeks. This receptor was obtained from an adult who received the AZD1222 COVID-19 vaccine. The sequenced sample was peripheral blood, obtained 28 days after the second AZD1222 dose.

In nucleotides, the CDR3 is TGTGCCAGCAGGAACAGTAGTTGGGGAAACACCATATATTTT. Protein sequence: CASRNSSWGNTIYF. The chain combines TRBV6-6 with TRBJ1-3; D is undetermined. This CDR3 has 14 residues. V lost 6 bases and J lost 4, with 13 bases in between. In germline, CDR1 is MNHNY, CDR2 SVGAGI (reference sequence).